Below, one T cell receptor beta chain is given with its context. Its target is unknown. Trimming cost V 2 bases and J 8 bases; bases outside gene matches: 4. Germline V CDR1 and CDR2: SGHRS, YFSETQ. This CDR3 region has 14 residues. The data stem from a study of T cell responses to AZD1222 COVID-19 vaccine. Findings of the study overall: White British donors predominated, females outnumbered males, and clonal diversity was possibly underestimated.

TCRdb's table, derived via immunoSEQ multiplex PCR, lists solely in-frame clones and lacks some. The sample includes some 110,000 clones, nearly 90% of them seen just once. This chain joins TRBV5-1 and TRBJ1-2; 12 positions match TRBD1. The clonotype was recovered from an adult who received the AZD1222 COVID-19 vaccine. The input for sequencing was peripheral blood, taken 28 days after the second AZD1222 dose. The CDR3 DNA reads TGCGCCAGCAGCTTCGGGGGACAGGGGGCCGGCTACACCTTC. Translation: CASSFGGQGAGYTF.